This record looks at one T cell receptor beta chain sequence and its context. Original data processing: Reference gene primer amplification gave estimated nucleated cell counts. Assay used: immunoSEQ multiplex PCR; TCRdb lists only in-frame clones, some missing. V, J and clone size derive from that table, while D and trimming were established from the DNA sequence. The profile shows about 27,000 clones, 80% to 90% of them singletons. This specimen comes from a study of blood T cell repertoires in COVID-19. Whole-study context: COVID-19 samples collected from the United States, Italy and Spain covered acute and convalescent phases. PBMCs, B-cell-depleted T cells, or T cells provided the cDNA or gDNA that made up the material.

The sequenced material came from peripheral blood. This clonotype was obtained from a man between 45 and 60 years old with active COVID-19.

The CDR3 region has the DNA TGTGCCAGCAGCTTAAACAGGAACCCGGGACTAGCGGATTACAATGAGCAGTTCTTC. Translation: CASSLNRNPGLADYNEQFF. The V and J genes are TRBV11-2 and TRBJ2-1; 11 bases are a match to TRBD2. The CDR3 extends over 19 amino acids. With 2 bases clipped from V and 4 bases from J, the junction kept 13 bases outside the gene matches. Germline V gene lookup returns CDR1 SGHAT and CDR2 FQNNGV.